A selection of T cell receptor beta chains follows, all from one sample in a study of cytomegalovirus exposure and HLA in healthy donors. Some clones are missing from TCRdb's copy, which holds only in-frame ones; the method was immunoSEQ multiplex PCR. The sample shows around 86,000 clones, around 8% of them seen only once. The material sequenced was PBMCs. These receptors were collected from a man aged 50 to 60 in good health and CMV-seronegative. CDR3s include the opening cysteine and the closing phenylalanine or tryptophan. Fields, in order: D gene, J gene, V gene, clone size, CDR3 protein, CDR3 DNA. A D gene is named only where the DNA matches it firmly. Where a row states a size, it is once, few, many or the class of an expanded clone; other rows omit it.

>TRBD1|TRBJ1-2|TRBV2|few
CASRERTGEAGYTF
TGTGCCAGCAGAGAACGGACAGGGGAGGCTGGCTACACCTTC
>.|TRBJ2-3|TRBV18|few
CASSPSRGSTDTQYF
TGTGCCAGCTCACCCAGTAGGGGAAGCACAGATACGCAGTATTTT
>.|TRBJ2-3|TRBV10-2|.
CASRSGHTDTQYF
TGCGCCAGCAGGTCCGGACACACAGATACGCAGTATTTT
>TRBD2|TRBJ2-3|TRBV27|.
CASSLEGTSGIRADTQYF
TGTGCCAGCAGTTTAGAGGGGACTAGCGGGATTAGGGCAGATACGCAGTATTTT
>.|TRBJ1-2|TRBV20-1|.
CSAPRNYGYTF
TGCAGTGCTCCCAGAAACTATGGCTACACCTTC
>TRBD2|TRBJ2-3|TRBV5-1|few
CASSLSQRGGADTQYF
TGCGCCAGCAGCTTGAGCCAGCGGGGGGGCGCAGATACGCAGTATTTT
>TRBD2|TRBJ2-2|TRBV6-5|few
CASSYQRGQNTGELFF
TGTGCCAGCAGTTACCAGCGGGGGCAGAACACCGGGGAGCTGTTTTTT
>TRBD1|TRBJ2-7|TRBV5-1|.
CASSIGTGDYEQYF
TGCGCCAGCAGCATCGGGACAGGCGACTACGAGCAGTACTTC
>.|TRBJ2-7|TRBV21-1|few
CAQPSPSEQYF
TGTGCCCAGCCTAGTCCAAGCGAGCAGTACTTC
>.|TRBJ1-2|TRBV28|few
CASRPSPRDGYTF
TGTGCCAGCAGACCCTCCCCCAGGGATGGCTACACCTTC
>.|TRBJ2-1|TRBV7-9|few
CASSPYNLIERPFF
TGTGCCAGCAGCCCATACAACCTGATCGAGAGGCCGTTCTTC
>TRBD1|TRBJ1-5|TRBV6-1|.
CASSEALQGAGSGNQPQHF
TGTGCCAGCAGTGAAGCGCTTCAGGGGGCCGGATCCGGCAATCAGCCCCAGCATTTT
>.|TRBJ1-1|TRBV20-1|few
CSPGRETEAFF
TGCAGTCCCGGGCGGGAAACTGAAGCTTTCTTT
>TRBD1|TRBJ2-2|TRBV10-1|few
CASSRQGSGTGELFF
TGCGCCAGCAGTAGACAGGGGTCAGGCACCGGGGAGCTGTTTTTT
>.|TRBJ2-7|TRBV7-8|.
CASNSEVVSNEQYF
TGTGCCAGCAACTCCGAGGTGGTCAGCAACGAGCAGTACTTC
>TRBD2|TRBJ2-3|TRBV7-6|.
CASSPRVAGGGTDTQYF
TGTGCCAGCAGCCCACGGGTAGCGGGAGGTGGGACAGATACGCAGTATTTT
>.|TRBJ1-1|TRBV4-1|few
CASSQDPRLTEAFF
TGCGCCAGCAGCCAAGATCCCAGACTGACTGAAGCTTTCTTT
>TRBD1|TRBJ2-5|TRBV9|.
CASNRGDQETQYF
TGTGCCAGCAACAGGGGAGACCAAGAGACCCAGTACTTC
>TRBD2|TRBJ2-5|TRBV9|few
CASSTGLVETQYF
TGTGCCAGCAGCACAGGACTAGTCGAGACCCAGTACTTC
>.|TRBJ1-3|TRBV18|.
CASSPNSQGGGNTIYF
TGTGCCAGCTCACCTAACTCACAGGGTGGTGGAAACACCATATATTTT
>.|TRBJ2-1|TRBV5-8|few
CASSRSMGGSYNEQFF
TGTGCCAGCAGCCGGTCGATGGGGGGAAGCTACAATGAGCAGTTCTTC
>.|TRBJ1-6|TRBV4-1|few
CASSLNQGGVESPLHF
TGCGCCAGCAGCCTCAACCAGGGTGGGGTAGAATCACCCCTCCACTTT
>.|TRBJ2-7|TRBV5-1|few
CARSAREPDF
TGCGCCAGAAGCGCCCGGGAACCGGACTTC
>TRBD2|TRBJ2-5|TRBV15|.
CATSGLDPRETQYF
TGTGCCACCAGCGGACTAGACCCTCGAGAGACCCAGTACTTC
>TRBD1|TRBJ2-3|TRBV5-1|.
CASSWGTGPDTQYF
TGCGCCAGCAGCTGGGGGACAGGGCCAGATACGCAGTATTTT
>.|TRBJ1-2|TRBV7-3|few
CASSLTKDSYGYTF
TGTGCCAGCAGCTTAACGAAGGACAGCTATGGCTACACCTTC
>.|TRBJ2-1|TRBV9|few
CASSGIQGWNNEQFF
TGTGCCAGCAGCGGGATACAGGGTTGGAACAATGAGCAGTTCTTC
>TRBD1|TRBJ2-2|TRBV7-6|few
CASSVTQGATTGELFF
TGTGCCAGCAGCGTAACACAGGGGGCGACCACCGGGGAGCTGTTTTTT
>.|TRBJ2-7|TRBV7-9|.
CASSLAGFRGPPYEQYF
TGTGCCAGCAGCTTAGCGGGGTTCCGGGGTCCCCCCTACGAGCAGTACTTC
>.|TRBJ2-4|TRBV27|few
CASSPGTNIQYF
TGTGCCAGCAGCCCCGGGACTAACATTCAGTACTTC
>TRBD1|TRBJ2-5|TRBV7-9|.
CASSSGTGETQYF
TGTGCCAGCAGTTCTGGGACAGGGGAGACCCAGTACTTC
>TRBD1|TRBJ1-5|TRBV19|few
CASSSGQGRTNQPQHF
TGTGCCAGTAGTTCCGGACAGGGGAGGACGAATCAGCCCCAGCATTTT
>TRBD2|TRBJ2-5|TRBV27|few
CASGGTSGPRETQYF
TGTGCCAGCGGTGGGACTAGCGGGCCCCGGGAGACCCAGTACTTC
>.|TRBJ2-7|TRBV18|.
CASSSGNYEQYF
TGTGCCAGCTCCTCAGGGAACTACGAGCAGTACTTC
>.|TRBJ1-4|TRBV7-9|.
CASSFSGVWEKLFF
TGTGCCAGCAGCTTTTCAGGGGTTTGGGAAAAACTGTTTTTT
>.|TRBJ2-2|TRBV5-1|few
CASSLNQVAGELFF
TGCGCCAGCAGCTTGAACCAGGTGGCCGGGGAGCTGTTTTTT
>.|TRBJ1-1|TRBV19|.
CASSNGPVLNTEAFF
TGTGCCAGTAGTAACGGTCCGGTATTGAACACTGAAGCTTTCTTT
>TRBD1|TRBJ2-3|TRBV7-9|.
CASSLATGGTDTQYF
TGTGCCAGCAGCTTAGCAACAGGGGGCACAGATACGCAGTATTTT
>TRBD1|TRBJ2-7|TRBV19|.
CASSITGQGAYEQYF
TGTGCCAGTAGTATAACTGGACAGGGAGCGTACGAGCAGTACTTC
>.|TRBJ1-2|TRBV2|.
CASVIGGAVGYTF
TGTGCCAGCGTCATCGGGGGGGCTGTTGGCTACACCTTC
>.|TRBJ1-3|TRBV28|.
CASSLIPGNSGNTIYF
TGTGCCAGCAGTTTAATTCCGGGGAACTCTGGAAACACCATATATTTT
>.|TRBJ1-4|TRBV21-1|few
CASSGQGQGPLVTKMKKLFF
TGTGCCAGCAGCGGGCAGGGACAGGGGCCCCTTGTCACAAAAATGAAAAAACTGTTTTTT
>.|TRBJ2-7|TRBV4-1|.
CASSQEGQNYEQYF
TGCGCCAGCAGCCAAGAAGGACAGAACTACGAGCAGTACTTC
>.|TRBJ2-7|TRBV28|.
CASSTSLTANKVEQYF
TGTGCCAGCAGTACTTCCCTGACTGCGAATAAGGTCGAGCAGTACTTC
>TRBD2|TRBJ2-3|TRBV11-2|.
CASSRPGLAGGGTDTQYF
TGTGCCAGCAGCCGTCCGGGGCTAGCGGGGGGTGGCACAGATACGCAGTATTTT
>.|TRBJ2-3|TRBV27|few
CASGRGADTQYF
TGTGCCAGCGGGAGGGGGGCAGATACGCAGTATTTT
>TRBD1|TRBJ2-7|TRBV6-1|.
CASSGFGTGSFGQYF
TGTGCCAGCAGTGGATTTGGGACAGGTTCATTTGGGCAGTACTTC
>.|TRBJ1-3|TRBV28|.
CASSPGWQRGNTIYF
TGTGCCAGCAGTCCTGGTTGGCAGCGTGGAAACACCATATATTTT
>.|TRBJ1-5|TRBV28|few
CASSLMGAGGNQPQHF
TGTGCCAGCAGTTTAATGGGGGCTGGGGGCAATCAGCCCCAGCATTTT
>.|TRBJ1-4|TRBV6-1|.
CASSELAGGGEKLFF
TGTGCCAGCAGTGAACTCGCAGGCGGGGGGGAAAAACTGTTTTTT
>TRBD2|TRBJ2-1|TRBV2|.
CASSGPSGGDNEQFF
TGTGCCAGCAGTGGGCCTAGCGGGGGAGACAATGAGCAGTTCTTC
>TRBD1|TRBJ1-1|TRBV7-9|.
CATQRRDREITEAFF
TGTGCCACCCAAAGGAGGGACAGAGAGATCACTGAAGCTTTCTTT
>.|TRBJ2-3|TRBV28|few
CATGDTQYF
TGTGCCACCGGGGATACGCAGTATTTT
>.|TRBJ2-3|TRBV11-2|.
CASSLGLGHPSTDTQYF
TGTGCCAGCAGCTTAGGCCTAGGTCACCCTAGCACAGATACGCAGTATTTT
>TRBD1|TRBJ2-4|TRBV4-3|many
CASSPSGGFGSNIQYF
TGCGCCAGCAGCCCATCAGGGGGATTCGGGTCGAACATTCAGTACTTC
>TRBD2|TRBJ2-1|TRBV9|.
CASSVTSGEYNEQFF
TGTGCCAGCAGCGTTACTAGCGGCGAATACAATGAGCAGTTCTTC
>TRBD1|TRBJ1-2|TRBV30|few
CAWARDRPYGYTF
TGTGCCTGGGCGAGGGACAGACCCTATGGCTACACCTTC
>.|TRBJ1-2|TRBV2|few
CASSHPTGRGYTF
TGTGCCAGCAGTCATCCCACAGGGCGCGGCTACACCTTC